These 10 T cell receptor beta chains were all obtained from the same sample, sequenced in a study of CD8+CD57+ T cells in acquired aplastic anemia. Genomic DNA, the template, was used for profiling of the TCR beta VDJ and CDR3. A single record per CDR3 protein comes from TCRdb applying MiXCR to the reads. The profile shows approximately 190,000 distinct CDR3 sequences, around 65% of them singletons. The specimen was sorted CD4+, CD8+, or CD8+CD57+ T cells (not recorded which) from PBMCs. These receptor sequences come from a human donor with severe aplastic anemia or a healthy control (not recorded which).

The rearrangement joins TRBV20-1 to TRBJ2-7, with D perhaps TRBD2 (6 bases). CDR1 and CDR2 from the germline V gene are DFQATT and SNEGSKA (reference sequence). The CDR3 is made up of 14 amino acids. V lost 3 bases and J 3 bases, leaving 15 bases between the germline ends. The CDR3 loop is CSASGGVPIYEQYF. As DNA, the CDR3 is TGCAGTGCTAGTGGCGGGGTCCCCATCTACGAGCAGTACTTC.

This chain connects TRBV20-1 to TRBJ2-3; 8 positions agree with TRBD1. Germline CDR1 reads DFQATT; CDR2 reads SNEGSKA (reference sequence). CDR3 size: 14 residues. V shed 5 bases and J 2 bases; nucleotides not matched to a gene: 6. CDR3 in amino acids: CSARGTGYTDTQYF. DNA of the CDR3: TGCAGTGCTCGGGGGACAGGATACACAGATACGCAGTATTTT.

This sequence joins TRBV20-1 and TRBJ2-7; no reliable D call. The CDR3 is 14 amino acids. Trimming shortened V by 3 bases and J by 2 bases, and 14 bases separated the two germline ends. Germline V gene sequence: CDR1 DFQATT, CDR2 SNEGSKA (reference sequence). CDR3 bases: TGCAGTGCTAGCGACCACCCGGTTGCCTACGAGCAGTACTTC. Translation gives CSASDHPVAYEQYF.

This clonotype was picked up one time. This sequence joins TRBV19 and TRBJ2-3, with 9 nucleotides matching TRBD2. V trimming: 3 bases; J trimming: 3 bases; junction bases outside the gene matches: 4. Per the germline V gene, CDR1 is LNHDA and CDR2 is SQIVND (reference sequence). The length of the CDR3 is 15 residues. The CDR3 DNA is TGTGCCAGTAGTATGGGCGGGGGGGCGACAGATACGCAGTATTTT. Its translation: CASSMGGGATDTQYF.

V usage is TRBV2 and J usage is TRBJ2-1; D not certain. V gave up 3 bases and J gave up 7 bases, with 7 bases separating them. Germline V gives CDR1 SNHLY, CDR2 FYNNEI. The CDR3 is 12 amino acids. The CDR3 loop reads CASSDSVNEQFF. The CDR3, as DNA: TGTGCCAGCAGTGACTCAGTAAATGAGCAGTTCTTC.

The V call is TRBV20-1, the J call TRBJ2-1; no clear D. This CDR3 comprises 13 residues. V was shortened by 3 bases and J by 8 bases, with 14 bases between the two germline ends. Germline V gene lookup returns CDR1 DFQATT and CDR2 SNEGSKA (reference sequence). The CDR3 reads CSASLQTGDEQFF. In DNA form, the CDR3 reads TGCAGTGCTAGTTTGCAGACGGGCGATGAGCAGTTCTTC.

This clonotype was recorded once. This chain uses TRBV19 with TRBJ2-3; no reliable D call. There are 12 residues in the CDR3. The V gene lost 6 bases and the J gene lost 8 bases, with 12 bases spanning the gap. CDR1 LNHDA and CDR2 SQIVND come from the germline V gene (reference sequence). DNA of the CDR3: TGTGCCAGTAGCGCGGACGTGGTTACGCAGTATTTT. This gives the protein CASSADVVTQYF.

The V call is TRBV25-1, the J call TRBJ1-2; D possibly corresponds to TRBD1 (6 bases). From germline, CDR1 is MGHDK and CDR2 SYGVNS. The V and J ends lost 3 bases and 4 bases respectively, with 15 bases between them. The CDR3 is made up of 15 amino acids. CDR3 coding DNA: TGTGCCAGCAGTGACCCTACAGGGACGGTCTATGGCTACACCTTC. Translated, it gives CASSDPTGTVYGYTF.

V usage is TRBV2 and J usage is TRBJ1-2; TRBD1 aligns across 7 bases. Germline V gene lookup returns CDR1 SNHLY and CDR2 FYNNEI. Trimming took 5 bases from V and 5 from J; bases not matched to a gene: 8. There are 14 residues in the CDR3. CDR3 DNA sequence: TGTGCCAGCAGTAGGACAGGATCAAGGTATGGCTACACCTTC. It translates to CASSRTGSRYGYTF.

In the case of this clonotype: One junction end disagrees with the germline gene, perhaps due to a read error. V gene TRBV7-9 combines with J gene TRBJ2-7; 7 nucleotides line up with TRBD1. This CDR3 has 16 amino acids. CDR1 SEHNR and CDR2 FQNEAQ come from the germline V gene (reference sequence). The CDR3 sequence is CASSLSGTESSHEQYF. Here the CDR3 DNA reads TGTGCCAGCAGCTTATCCGGGACAGAGAGCTCCCACGAGCAGTACTTC.